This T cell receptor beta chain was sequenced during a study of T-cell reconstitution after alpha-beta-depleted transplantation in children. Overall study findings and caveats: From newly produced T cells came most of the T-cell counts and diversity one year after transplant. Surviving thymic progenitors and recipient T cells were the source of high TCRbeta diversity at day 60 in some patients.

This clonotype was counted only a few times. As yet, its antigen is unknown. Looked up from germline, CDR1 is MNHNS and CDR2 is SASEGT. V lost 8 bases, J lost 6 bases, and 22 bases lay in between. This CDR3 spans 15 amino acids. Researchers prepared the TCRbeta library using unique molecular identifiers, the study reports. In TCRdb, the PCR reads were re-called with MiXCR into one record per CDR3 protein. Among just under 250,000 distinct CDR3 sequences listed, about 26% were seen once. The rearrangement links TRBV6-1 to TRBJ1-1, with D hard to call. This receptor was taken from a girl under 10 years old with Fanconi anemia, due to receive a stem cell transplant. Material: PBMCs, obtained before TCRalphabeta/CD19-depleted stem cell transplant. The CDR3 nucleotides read TGTGCCAGCTTCTTCGTATCAGGCGGTGGCTCTGAAGCTTTCTTT. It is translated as CASFFVSGGGSEAFF.